Below, 15 T cell receptor beta chains from the same sample are listed, as sequenced in a study of beta chain features in type 1 diabetes. Their antigens remain unidentified. Sequenced material consisted of expressed TCRB transcripts (all of the isolated RNA was reverse transcribed). Assay used: immunoSEQ multiplex PCR; TCRdb lists only in-frame clones, some missing. The data show 640,000 or so clones, around 15% seen once. Whole-study findings and limits: Shortening that was moderate but significant affected the TCRB CDR3s of Type 1 diabetes patients in all four CD4+ subsets.

Sequenced sample: naive CD4+ T cells from blood. The receptors were sampled from a young man with type 1 diabetes.

This rearrangement joins TRBV27 to TRBJ1-4; 7 bases agree with TRBD1. From germline, CDR1 is MNHEY and CDR2 SMNVEV (reference sequence). The CDR3 totals 14 residues. V gave up 6 bases and J gave up 0 bases; unmatched junction bases: 1. CDR3 amino acids: CASRGTATNEKLFF. In nucleotides, the CDR3 is TGTGCCAGCAGGGGGACAGCAACTAATGAAAAACTGTTTTTT.

The J gene is TRBJ2-3, the V gene TRBV7-2, with unresolved D. Deletions cut 5 bases from V and 2 bases from J, with 11 bases between. The CDR3 contains 14 residues. Germline lookup yields CDR1 SGHTA and CDR2 FQGNSA. CDR3 loop: CASSLPRITDTQYF. CDR3 bases: TGTGCCAGCAGCCTCCCCCGGATCACAGATACGCAGTATTTT.

This clone is a singleton in its sample. This chain connects TRBV2 to TRBJ1-1; TRBD1 might be the D (6 bases). CDR1 and CDR2 (germline): SNHLY, FYNNEI. There are 14 residues in the CDR3. V was clipped by 4 bases and J by 4 bases, with 13 bases between them. CDR3 bases: TGTGCCAGCAGTGCAACAGGGTCGGGCACTGAAGCTTTCTTT. Its protein product is CASSATGSGTEAFF.

V usage is TRBV6-1 and J usage is TRBJ2-5; TRBD1 agrees at 8 bases. J gave up 5 bases and V 3 bases, and 5 bases lay outside the gene matches. The length of the CDR3 is 14 residues. From germline, CDR1 is MNHNS and CDR2 SASEGT. The CDR3 coding sequence is TGTGCCAGCAGTGACGGACAGGGATTTGAGACCCAGTACTTC. Amino acid sequence: CASSDGQGFETQYF.

This clone showed up just a few times. The chain links TRBV27 to TRBJ2-1; D is ambiguous. CDR1 MNHEY and CDR2 SMNVEV come from the germline V gene (reference sequence). The CDR3 runs 18 residues. The germline V and J ends were trimmed by 8 bases and 1 base, with 24 bases remaining between them. CDR3 in DNA: TGTGCCAGCCGTTCCCTAGGTAACCGAATTTCATCCTACAATGAGCAGTTCTTC. Amino acids: CASRSLGNRISSYNEQFF.

The V call is TRBV27, the J call TRBJ2-3; 10 nucleotides agree with TRBD2. Germline CDR1 is MNHEY and CDR2 is SMNVEV (reference sequence). The CDR3 has 15 residues. V was clipped by 6 bases and J by 0 bases; unmatched bases: 3. CDR3 amino acids: CASSGLAASTDTQYF. In DNA form, the CDR3 reads TGTGCCAGCAGCGGACTAGCGGCTAGCACAGATACGCAGTATTTT.

This rearrangement joins TRBV1 to TRBJ2-1; the table's D call, TRBD2, has no DNA check behind it. TRBV1 is a documented pseudogene. The CDR3 has 16 residues. The CDR3 reads CTSSQVFRSARGEQFF. The CDR3 coding sequence is TGCACCAGCAGCCAAGTCTTCCGGAGCGCCAGAGGGGAGCAGTTCTTC.

This sequence joins TRBV5-1 and TRBJ1-3; D not resolved. CDR3 length: 16 residues. Trimming cost V 4 bases and J 0 bases, with 14 bases left between them. Germline V CDR1 and CDR2: SGHRS, YFSETQ. The CDR3 sequence is CASSPEGGFSGNTIYF. The CDR3 DNA sequence: TGCGCCAGCAGCCCAGAAGGTGGATTCTCTGGAAACACCATATATTTT. Combining the CDR3 with reference TRBV5-1 and TRBJ1-3 gives the whole variable domain KAGVTQTPRYLIKTRGQQVTLSCSPISGHRSVSWYQQTPGQGLQFLFEYFSETQRNKGNFPGRFSGRQFSNSRSEMNVSTLELGDSALYLCASSPEGGFSGNTIYFGEGSWLTVV.

This clone was observed a few times. The chain carries TRBV30 and TRBJ2-3; no firm D call. Between the trimmed V and J ends, which lost 0 bases and 6 bases, there was a span of 13 bases. Per the germline V gene, CDR1 is GTSNPN and CDR2 is SVGIG (reference sequence). CDR3 length: 14 residues. CDR3 protein: CAWSVGVLRDTQYF. CDR3 nucleotides: TGTGCCTGGAGTGTCGGAGTTTTACGGGATACGCAGTATTTT. Complete variable domain (other parts from reference TRBV30 and TRBJ2-3): SQTIHQWPATLVQPVGSPLSLECTVEGTSNPNLYWYRQAAGRGLQLLFYSVGIGQISSEVPQNLSASRPQDRQFILSSKKLLLSDSGFYLCAWSVGVLRDTQYFGPGTRLTVL.

This clone was observed a handful of times. The chain recombines TRBV10-3 with TRBJ1-3; 7 bases line up with TRBD1. Germline V lookup: CDR1 ENHRY, CDR2 SYGVKD. J gave up 8 bases and V 5 bases, and 6 bases lay outside the gene matches. The CDR3 sequence is 13 residues long. This CDR3 reads CAISRQGQDTIYF. The CDR3 DNA reads TGTGCCATCAGTCGACAGGGTCAGGACACCATATATTTT.

This clone occurred a few times. The chain uses TRBV19 and TRBJ2-2; the match to TRBD1 covers 8 bases. The V gene's germline CDR1 is LNHDA and CDR2 SQIVND (reference sequence). V shed 6 bases, J shed 9 bases, and the junction held 9 bases outside the gene matches. The CDR3 contains 14 residues. The CDR3 DNA follows: TGTGCCAGTAGCACCGGACAGGGACGGTGGGAGCTGTTTTTT. Translated: CASSTGQGRWELFF.

This clone appeared a few times. The rearrangement joins TRBV7-8 to TRBJ2-5; D gene ambiguous. The germline gives CDR1 SGHVS, CDR2 FQNEAQ. The CDR3 is made up of 16 amino acids. The V and J ends lost 4 bases and 1 base respectively, with 16 bases between them. CDR3 region: CASSYGSWALQETQYF. CDR3 nucleotide sequence: TGTGCCAGCAGCTACGGCTCGTGGGCACTCCAAGAGACCCAGTACTTC. The full variable domain, in which reference TRBV7-8 and TRBJ2-5 provide the parts outside the CDR3, is GAGVSQSPRYKVAKRGQDVALRCDPISGHVSLFWYQQALGQGPEFLTYFQNEAQLDKSGLPSDRFFAERPEGSVSTLKIQRTQQEDSAVYLCASSYGSWALQETQYFGPGTRLLVL.

This clone was counted between two and nine times. The chain joins TRBV28 to TRBJ1-1; D call uncertain. This CDR3 comprises 15 residues. Trimming took 4 bases from V and 0 from J, leaving 12 bases between them. CDR1 MDHEN and CDR2 SYDVKM come from the germline V gene. The CDR3 is CASSSSTVMNTEAFF. CDR3 bases: TGTGCCAGCAGTTCCTCGACGGTTATGAACACTGAAGCTTTCTTT.

This rearrangement joins TRBV29-1 to TRBJ2-1, with D unresolved. Trimming pared 8 bases from V and 8 bases from J, leaving 16 bases between. Per germline, CDR1 SQVTM and CDR2 ANQGSEA. The CDR3 totals 12 residues. The CDR3 here is CSYGLIRDEQFF. Written as DNA, the CDR3 is TGCAGCTACGGGCTAATTCGGGATGAGCAGTTCTTC.

The chain is built from TRBV7-2 and TRBJ2-5; D gene uncertain. The CDR3 totals 16 residues. Trimming shortened V by 0 bases and J by 5 bases, and 16 bases separated the two germline ends. Per germline, CDR1 SGHTA and CDR2 FQGNSA. The CDR3 sequence: CASSLALNPTRETQYF. The CDR3 bases are TGTGCCAGCAGCTTAGCCCTAAACCCCACCCGGGAGACCCAGTACTTC. The full variable domain, completed using reference TRBV7-2 and TRBJ2-5, is GAGVSQSPSNKVTEKGKDVELRCDPISGHTALYWYRQSLGQGLEFLIYFQGNSAPDKSGLPSDRFSAERTGGSVSTLTIQRTQQEDSAVYLCASSLALNPTRETQYFGPGTRLLVL.